These T cell receptor beta chains were read from a single sample in a study of cytomegalovirus exposure and HLA in healthy donors. TCRdb keeps only in-frame clones here, not all; method: immunoSEQ multiplex PCR. This sample's table has some 200,000 clones. Sequencing input: PBMCs. The receptors here all came from a woman under 30 in good health and CMV-seropositive. Each CDR3 is given with its conserved first and last residue. Each record gives: V gene, J gene, D gene, CDR3 protein, CDR3 DNA. The D gene is left open where the match is weak.

V gene: TRBV20-1; J gene: TRBJ2-3; D gene: TRBD1; CDR3 protein: CSAGTGGEYF; CDR3 DNA: TGCAGTGCAGGGACAGGGGGGGAGTATTTT
V gene: TRBV27; J gene: TRBJ2-3; D gene: .; CDR3 protein: CASSLAAGLPDTQYF; CDR3 DNA: TGTGCCAGCAGTTTGGCGGCCGGATTACCAGATACGCAGTATTTT
V gene: TRBV7-9; J gene: TRBJ2-1; D gene: .; CDR3 protein: CASSGTRTTRSYNEQFF; CDR3 DNA: TGTGCCAGCAGCGGTACACGAACCACCCGCTCCTACAATGAGCAGTTCTTC
V gene: TRBV30; J gene: TRBJ2-1; D gene: .; CDR3 protein: CAWSDISDYTDEQFF; CDR3 DNA: TGTGCCTGGAGTGATATAAGCGATTACACCGATGAGCAGTTCTTC
V gene: TRBV7-9; J gene: TRBJ1-4; D gene: TRBD1; CDR3 protein: CASSPTEQGNEKLFF; CDR3 DNA: TGTGCCAGCAGCCCTACGGAACAGGGGAATGAAAAACTGTTTTTT
V gene: TRBV6-1; J gene: TRBJ1-2; D gene: .; CDR3 protein: CASSDTHRGSRGRGYTF; CDR3 DNA: TGTGCCAGCAGTGATACTCATCGAGGGAGCAGGGGTCGAGGCTACACCTTC
V gene: TRBV11-3; J gene: TRBJ2-2; D gene: TRBD1; CDR3 protein: CASSIGQGANTGELFF; CDR3 DNA: TGTGCCAGCAGCATCGGACAGGGGGCTAACACCGGGGAGCTGTTTTTT
V gene: TRBV18; J gene: TRBJ1-1; D gene: TRBD1; CDR3 protein: CASSPSPTGGADTEAFF; CDR3 DNA: TGTGCCAGCTCACCGAGTCCGACAGGGGGCGCGGACACTGAAGCTTTCTTT
V gene: TRBV5-5; J gene: TRBJ2-7; D gene: TRBD2; CDR3 protein: CASSLGLAGAYEQYF; CDR3 DNA: TGTGCCAGCAGCTTGGGCCTAGCGGGAGCCTACGAGCAGTACTTC
V gene: TRBV5-6; J gene: TRBJ1-1; D gene: .; CDR3 protein: CASSFSTGLGTEAFF; CDR3 DNA: TGTGCCAGCAGCTTCTCCACGGGGTTAGGAACTGAAGCTTTCTTT
V gene: TRBV4-2; J gene: TRBJ1-5; D gene: .; CDR3 protein: CASSQDPRRASNQPQHF; CDR3 DNA: TGTGCCAGCAGCCAAGATCCCAGGAGGGCCAGCAATCAGCCCCAGCATTTT
V gene: TRBV7-2; J gene: TRBJ2-7; D gene: TRBD2; CDR3 protein: CASSLAGLAYEQYF; CDR3 DNA: TGTGCCAGCAGCCTAGCGGGGCTAGCCTACGAGCAGTACTTC
V gene: TRBV11-3; J gene: TRBJ1-1; D gene: .; CDR3 protein: CASSFTAGTEAFF; CDR3 DNA: TGTGCCAGCAGCTTCACGGCGGGCACTGAAGCTTTCTTT
V gene: TRBV5-1; J gene: TRBJ1-4; D gene: TRBD1; CDR3 protein: CASSPRTGGGEKLFF; CDR3 DNA: TGCGCCAGCAGCCCTCGGACAGGGGGCGGTGAAAAACTGTTTTTT
V gene: TRBV10-2; J gene: TRBJ2-1; D gene: .; CDR3 protein: CASSHDSNEQFF; CDR3 DNA: TGCGCCAGCAGCCACGACAGTAATGAGCAGTTCTTC
V gene: TRBV11-2; J gene: TRBJ2-1; D gene: TRBD2; CDR3 protein: CASSLKAGGRNEQFF; CDR3 DNA: TGTGCCAGCAGCTTAAAAGCGGGAGGTCGGAATGAGCAGTTCTTC
V gene: TRBV29-1; J gene: TRBJ1-5; D gene: TRBD1; CDR3 protein: CSVGDRDQPQHF; CDR3 DNA: TGCAGCGTTGGGGACAGGGATCAGCCCCAGCATTTT
V gene: TRBV11-3; J gene: TRBJ2-7; D gene: TRBD1; CDR3 protein: CASSAWTGEDEQYF; CDR3 DNA: TGTGCCAGCAGCGCGTGGACAGGGGAGGACGAGCAGTACTTC
V gene: TRBV6-4; J gene: TRBJ2-3; D gene: TRBD2; CDR3 protein: CASSREGQDTQYF; CDR3 DNA: TGTGCCAGCAGTCGGGAGGGTCAAGATACGCAGTATTTT
V gene: TRBV11-3; J gene: TRBJ1-3; D gene: .; CDR3 protein: CASSWTVSGNTTYF; CDR3 DNA: TGTGCCAGCAGCTGGACAGTCTCTGGAAACACCACATATTTT
V gene: TRBV5-4; J gene: TRBJ2-5; D gene: .; CDR3 protein: CASSLAKGETQYF; CDR3 DNA: TGTGCCAGCAGCTTGGCCAAGGGGGAGACCCAGTACTTC
V gene: TRBV19; J gene: TRBJ2-2; D gene: .; CDR3 protein: CASSIRSGTGELFF; CDR3 DNA: TGTGCCAGTAGTATTCGTAGCGGCACCGGGGAGCTGTTTTTT
V gene: TRBV4-1; J gene: TRBJ1-1; D gene: TRBD1; CDR3 protein: CASSRDRGRGTEAFF; CDR3 DNA: TGCGCCAGCAGCCGGGACAGGGGTAGAGGCACTGAAGCTTTCTTT
V gene: TRBV19; J gene: TRBJ2-7; D gene: TRBD2; CDR3 protein: CASSIDPGGGPSYEQYF; CDR3 DNA: TGTGCCAGTAGTATAGATCCCGGCGGGGGACCCTCCTACGAGCAGTACTTC
V gene: TRBV29-1; J gene: TRBJ1-1; D gene: TRBD1; CDR3 protein: CSVGMTGWAFF; CDR3 DNA: TGCAGCGTTGGAATGACAGGGTGGGCTTTCTTT
V gene: TRBV7-9; J gene: TRBJ2-7; D gene: .; CDR3 protein: CASSLAGVDYEQYF; CDR3 DNA: TGTGCCAGCAGCTTAGCAGGGGTGGACTACGAGCAGTACTTC
V gene: TRBV11-2; J gene: TRBJ1-3; D gene: TRBD1; CDR3 protein: CASGLQGAKGNTIYF; CDR3 DNA: TGTGCCAGCGGGTTGCAGGGGGCGAAGGGAAACACCATATATTTT
V gene: TRBV7-9; J gene: TRBJ2-2; D gene: TRBD1; CDR3 protein: CASSSASQGRTGELFF; CDR3 DNA: TGTGCCAGCAGCTCAGCCTCACAGGGGAGAACCGGGGAGCTGTTTTTT
V gene: TRBV5-1; J gene: TRBJ2-2; D gene: TRBD2; CDR3 protein: CASGGDSSNTGELFF; CDR3 DNA: TGCGCCAGCGGGGGGGACTCCTCGAACACCGGGGAGCTGTTTTTT
V gene: TRBV5-5; J gene: TRBJ2-1; D gene: .; CDR3 protein: CASSLVVNSYNEQFF; CDR3 DNA: TGTGCCAGCAGCTTGGTTGTCAACTCCTACAATGAGCAGTTCTTC
V gene: TRBV11-2; J gene: TRBJ1-4; D gene: TRBD1; CDR3 protein: CASSSRGPGEKLFF; CDR3 DNA: TGTGCCAGCAGCTCCAGGGGGCCGGGTGAAAAACTGTTTTTT
V gene: TRBV29-1; J gene: TRBJ2-7; D gene: .; CDR3 protein: CSVEFRGRYEQYF; CDR3 DNA: TGCAGCGTTGAGTTCAGGGGGAGGTACGAGCAGTACTTC
V gene: TRBV19; J gene: TRBJ1-5; D gene: TRBD1; CDR3 protein: CASTPQGADQPQHF; CDR3 DNA: TGTGCCAGTACCCCACAGGGGGCAGATCAGCCCCAGCATTTT
V gene: TRBV30; J gene: TRBJ2-3; D gene: .; CDR3 protein: CAWSDGGLGTDTQYF; CDR3 DNA: TGTGCCTGGAGTGATGGGGGCTTGGGAACAGATACGCAGTATTTT
V gene: TRBV4-1; J gene: TRBJ2-1; D gene: .; CDR3 protein: CASSQLRDEQFF; CDR3 DNA: TGCGCCAGCAGCCAACTCCGGGATGAGCAGTTCTTC
V gene: TRBV7-9; J gene: TRBJ2-3; D gene: .; CDR3 protein: CAVQLRHKLTDTQYF; CDR3 DNA: TGTGCCGTCCAGCTGCGACACAAACTCACAGATACGCAGTATTTT
V gene: TRBV5-1; J gene: TRBJ2-1; D gene: TRBD2; CDR3 protein: CASSLSSGAYNEQFF; CDR3 DNA: TGCGCCAGCAGCCTATCTAGCGGTGCTTACAATGAGCAGTTCTTC